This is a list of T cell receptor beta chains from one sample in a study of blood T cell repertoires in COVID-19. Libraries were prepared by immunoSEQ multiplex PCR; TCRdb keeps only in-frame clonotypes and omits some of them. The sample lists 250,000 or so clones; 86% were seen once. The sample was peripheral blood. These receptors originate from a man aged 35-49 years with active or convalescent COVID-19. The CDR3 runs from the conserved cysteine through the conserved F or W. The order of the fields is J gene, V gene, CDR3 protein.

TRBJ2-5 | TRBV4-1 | CASSQAGQNQETQYF
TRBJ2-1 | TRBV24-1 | CATSAAGIKYNEQFF
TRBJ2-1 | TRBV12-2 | CASRFNRHNEQFF
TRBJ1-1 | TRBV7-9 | CASSFREAGTEAFF
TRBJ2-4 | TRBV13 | CASSLGRGRWGYF
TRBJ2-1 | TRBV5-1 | CASSSLAGANEQFF
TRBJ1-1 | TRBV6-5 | CASSYSGQGITEAFF
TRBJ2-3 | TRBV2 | CASRRAGGSDTQYF
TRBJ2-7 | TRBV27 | CATFGRAYEQYF
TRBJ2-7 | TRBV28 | CASILTRASYEQYF
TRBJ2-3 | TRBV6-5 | CASSWADTQYF
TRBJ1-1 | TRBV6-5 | CASRRKQHTEAFF
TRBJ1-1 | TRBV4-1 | CASSQDRGGRPFF
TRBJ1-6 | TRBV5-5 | CASSLERGPSSSYNSPLHF
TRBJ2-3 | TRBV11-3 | CASSLVRLAASTDTQYF
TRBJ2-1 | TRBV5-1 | CASSLVEVEQFF
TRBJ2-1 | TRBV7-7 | CASSFGLAGDDEQFF
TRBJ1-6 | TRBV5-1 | CASSLESAWSPLHF
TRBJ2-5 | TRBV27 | CASSQWGLAGVQETQYF
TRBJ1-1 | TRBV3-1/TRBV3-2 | CASSPQGSTEAFF
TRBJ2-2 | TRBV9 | CASSVGVGLGITGELFF
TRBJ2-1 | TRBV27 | CASSNGRGRIF
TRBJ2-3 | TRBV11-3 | CASSLGASGPLDTQYF
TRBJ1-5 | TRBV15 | CATSIDRARNQPQHF
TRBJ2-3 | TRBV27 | CASSSISTSGGTDTQYF
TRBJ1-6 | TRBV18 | CASSQRDSFGSPLHF
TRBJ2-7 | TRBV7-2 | CASSSGTGPYEQYF
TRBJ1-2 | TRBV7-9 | CASNRENYGYTF
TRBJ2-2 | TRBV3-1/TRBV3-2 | CASSQSEAGAAGELFF
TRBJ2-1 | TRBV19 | CASSIRFNEQFF
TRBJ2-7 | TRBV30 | CAWSVLGNEQYF
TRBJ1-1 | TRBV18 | CASSPTRQMNTEAFF
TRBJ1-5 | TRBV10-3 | CAISESILLKGNQPQHF
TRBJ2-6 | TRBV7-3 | CASSLRSGGVTGANVLTF
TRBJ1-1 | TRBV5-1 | CASSLAQGSLNTEAFF
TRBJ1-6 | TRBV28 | CASSSLDRASSPLHF
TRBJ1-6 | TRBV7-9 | CASSTHRDRGNSPLHF
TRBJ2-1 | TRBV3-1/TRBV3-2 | CASSQDTSGGAEVYNEQFF
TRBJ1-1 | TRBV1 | CTSSQDPIRVSEAFF
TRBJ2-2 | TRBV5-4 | CASSSDYYNTGELFF
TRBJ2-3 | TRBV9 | CASSFKGNTPQYF
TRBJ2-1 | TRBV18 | CASSPLLGDNEQFF
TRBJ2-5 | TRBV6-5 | CASTWGRVTQYF
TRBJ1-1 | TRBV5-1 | CASGLKQGTEAFF
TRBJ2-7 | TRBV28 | CASSHLGTGINEQYF
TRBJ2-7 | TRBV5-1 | CASSLGTGAYEQYF
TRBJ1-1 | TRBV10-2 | CASRDDRGQINTEAFF
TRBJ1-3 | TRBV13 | CASSTRGTGPSAGNTIYF
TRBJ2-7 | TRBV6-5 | CASSFLASYEQYF
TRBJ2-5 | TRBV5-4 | CASSLEGGETQYF
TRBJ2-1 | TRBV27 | CASRRDLTSYNEQFF
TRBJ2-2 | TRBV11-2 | CASSLAGMAGELFF
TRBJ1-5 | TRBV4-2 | CASSQGDRDGQPQHF
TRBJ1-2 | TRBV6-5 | CASSYGGAGGYTF